This T cell receptor (beta chain) was recorded in a study of blood T cells in healthy people across ages. Study information: T cells yielded about one barcoded beta molecule per two cells through template switching.

Germline assignment: CDR1 SGHRS and CDR2 YFSETQ. The CDR3 is 15 amino acids. Deletions cut 7 bases from V and 3 bases from J, with 17 bases between. PCR was performed a second time for roughly 7 to 12 cycles using a sample-barcoded 5' primer and a J-beta primer mix. Per-sample output comprised a minimum of 2.5 million paired-end reads containing CDR3. TCRdb called the 5' RACE reads again in MiXCR, with one record for every CDR3 protein. The sample yields about 750,000 distinct CDR3 sequences, roughly 50% seen once. Aged about 6 to 100, donors were systemically healthy Caucasians from Russia. Material: blood. The chain employs TRBV5-1 and TRBJ2-1; a possible D gene is TRBD1 (6 bases). The receptor was derived from a man older than 75 in good health. The CDR3 DNA follows: TGCGCCAGCCGCACCGTGGGGGACATCTACAATGAGCAGTTCTTC. It encodes CASRTVGDIYNEQFF. The whole variable domain, remainder taken from reference TRBV5-1 and TRBJ2-1, is KAGVTQTPRYLIKTRGQQVTLSCSPISGHRSVSWYQQTPGQGLQFLFEYFSETQRNKGNFPGRFSGRQFSNSRSEMNVSTLELGDSALYLCASRTVGDIYNEQFFGPGTRLTVL.